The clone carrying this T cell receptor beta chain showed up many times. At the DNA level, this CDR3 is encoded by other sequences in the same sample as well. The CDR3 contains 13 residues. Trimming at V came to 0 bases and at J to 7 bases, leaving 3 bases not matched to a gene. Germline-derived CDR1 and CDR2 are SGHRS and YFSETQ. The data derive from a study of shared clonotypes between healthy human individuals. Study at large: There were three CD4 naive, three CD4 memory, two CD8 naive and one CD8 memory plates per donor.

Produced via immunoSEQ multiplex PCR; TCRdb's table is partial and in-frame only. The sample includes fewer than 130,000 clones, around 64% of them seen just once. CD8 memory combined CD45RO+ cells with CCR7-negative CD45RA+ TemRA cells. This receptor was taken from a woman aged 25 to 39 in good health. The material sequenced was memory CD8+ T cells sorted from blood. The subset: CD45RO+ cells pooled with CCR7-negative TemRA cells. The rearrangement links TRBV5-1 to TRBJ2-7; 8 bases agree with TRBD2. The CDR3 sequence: CASSLVLAGEQYF. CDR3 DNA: TGCGCCAGCAGCTTGGTGCTAGCGGGTGAGCAGTACTTC.